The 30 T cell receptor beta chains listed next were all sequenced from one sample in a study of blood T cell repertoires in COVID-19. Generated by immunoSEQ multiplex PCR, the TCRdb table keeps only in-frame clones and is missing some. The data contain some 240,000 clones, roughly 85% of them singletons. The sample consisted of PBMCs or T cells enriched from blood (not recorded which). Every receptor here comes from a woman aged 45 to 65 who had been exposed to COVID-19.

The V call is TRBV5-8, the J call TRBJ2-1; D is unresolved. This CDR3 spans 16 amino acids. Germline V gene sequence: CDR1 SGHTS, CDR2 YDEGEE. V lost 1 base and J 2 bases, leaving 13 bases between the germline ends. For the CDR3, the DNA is TGTGCCAGCAGCTTGATGGTAGTACAGACCTACAATGAGCAGTTCTTC. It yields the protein CASSLMVVQTYNEQFF.

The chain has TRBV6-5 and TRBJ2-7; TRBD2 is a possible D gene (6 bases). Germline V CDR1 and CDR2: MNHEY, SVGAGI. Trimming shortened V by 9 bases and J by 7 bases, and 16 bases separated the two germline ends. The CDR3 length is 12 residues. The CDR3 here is CARQGWAGEQYF. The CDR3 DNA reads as TGTGCCAGGCAAGGATGGGCGGGGGAGCAGTACTTC.

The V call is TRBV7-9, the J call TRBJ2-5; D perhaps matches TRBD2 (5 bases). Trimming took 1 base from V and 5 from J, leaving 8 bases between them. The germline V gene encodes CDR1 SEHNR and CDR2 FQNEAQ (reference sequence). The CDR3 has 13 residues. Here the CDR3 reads CASSLGQRETQYF. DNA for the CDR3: TGTGCCAGCAGCTTAGGGCAGCGGGAGACCCAGTACTTC.

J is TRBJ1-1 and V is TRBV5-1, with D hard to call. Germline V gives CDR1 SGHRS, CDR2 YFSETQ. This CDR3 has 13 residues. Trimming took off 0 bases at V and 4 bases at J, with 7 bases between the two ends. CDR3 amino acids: CASSLDPLTEAFF. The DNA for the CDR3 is TGCGCCAGCAGCTTGGATCCCCTCACTGAAGCTTTCTTT.

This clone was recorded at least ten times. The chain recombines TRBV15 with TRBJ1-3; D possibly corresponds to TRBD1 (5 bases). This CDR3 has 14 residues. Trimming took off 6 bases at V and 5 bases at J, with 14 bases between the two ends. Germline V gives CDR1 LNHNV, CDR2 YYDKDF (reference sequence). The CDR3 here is CATREGITRNTIYF. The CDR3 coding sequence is TGTGCCACCAGGGAGGGGATTACCCGAAACACCATATATTTT.

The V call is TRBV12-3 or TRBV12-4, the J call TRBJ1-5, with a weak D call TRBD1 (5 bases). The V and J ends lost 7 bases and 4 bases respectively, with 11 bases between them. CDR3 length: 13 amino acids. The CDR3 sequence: CASTFRGNQPQHF. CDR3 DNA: TGTGCCAGCACCTTTAGGGGAAATCAGCCCCAGCATTTT.

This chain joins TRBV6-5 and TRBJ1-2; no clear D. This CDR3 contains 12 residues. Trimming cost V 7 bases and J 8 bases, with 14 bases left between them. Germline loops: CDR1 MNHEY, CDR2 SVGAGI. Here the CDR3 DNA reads TGTGCCAGCACCTCCTCCCCGAGGGGCTACACCTTC. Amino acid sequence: CASTSSPRGYTF.

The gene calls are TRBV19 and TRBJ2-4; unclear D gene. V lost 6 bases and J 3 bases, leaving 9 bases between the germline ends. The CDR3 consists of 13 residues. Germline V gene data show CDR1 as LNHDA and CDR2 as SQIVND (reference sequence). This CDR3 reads CASSQTVKNIQYF. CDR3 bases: TGTGCCAGTAGCCAGACTGTCAAAAACATTCAGTACTTC. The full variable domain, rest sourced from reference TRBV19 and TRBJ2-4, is DGGITQSPKYLFRKEGQNVTLSCEQNLNHDAMYWYRQDPGQGLRLIYYSQIVNDFQKGDIAEGYSVSREKKESFPLTVTSAQKNPTAFYLCASSQTVKNIQYFGAGTRLSVL.

The CDR3 sequence is CASSITGQGEAFF. As DNA, the CDR3 is TGTGCCAGTAGTATAACGGGACAGGGTGAAGCTTTCTTT. The gene calls are TRBV19 and TRBJ1-1, with 9 positions matching TRBD1. CDR1 and CDR2 (germline): LNHDA, SQIVND (reference sequence). The CDR3 consists of 13 residues. The ends lost 2 bases at V and 7 bases at J; junction bases unmatched: 2.

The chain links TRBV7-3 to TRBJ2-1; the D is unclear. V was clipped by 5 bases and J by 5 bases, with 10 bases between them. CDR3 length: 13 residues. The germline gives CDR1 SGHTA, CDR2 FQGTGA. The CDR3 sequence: CASSPRGNNEQFF. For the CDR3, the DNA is TGTGCCAGCAGCCCCCGCGGTAACAATGAGCAGTTCTTC.

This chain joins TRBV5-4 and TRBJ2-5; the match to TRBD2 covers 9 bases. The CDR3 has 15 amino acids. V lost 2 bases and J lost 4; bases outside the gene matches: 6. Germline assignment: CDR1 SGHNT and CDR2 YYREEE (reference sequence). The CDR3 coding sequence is TGTGCCAGCAGCTTTAGGGTTAGCGGGGGAGAGACCCAGTACTTC. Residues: CASSFRVSGGETQYF. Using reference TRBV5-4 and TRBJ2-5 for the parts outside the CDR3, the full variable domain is ETGVTQSPTHLIKTRGQQVTLRCSSQSGHNTVSWYQQALGQGPQFIFQYYREEENGRGNFPPRFSGLQFPNYSSELNVNALELDDSALYLCASSFRVSGGETQYFGPGTRLLVL.

CDR3 sequence: CASSEDRLVYYEQYF. As DNA, the CDR3 is TGTGCCAGCAGTGAAGACCGCCTAGTTTACTACGAGCAGTACTTC. The chain couples TRBV6-1 to TRBJ2-7, with unresolved D. Germline V gene lookup returns CDR1 MNHNS and CDR2 SASEGT. This CDR3 has 15 amino acids. The V end lost 1 base, the J end lost 3 bases, and 13 bases lay between the germline ends.

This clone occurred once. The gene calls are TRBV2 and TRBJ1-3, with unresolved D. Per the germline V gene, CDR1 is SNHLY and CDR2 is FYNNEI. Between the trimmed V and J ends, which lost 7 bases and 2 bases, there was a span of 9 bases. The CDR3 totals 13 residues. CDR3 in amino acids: CASNLTPGNTIYF. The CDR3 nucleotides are TGTGCCAGCAACCTGACACCTGGAAACACCATATATTTT.

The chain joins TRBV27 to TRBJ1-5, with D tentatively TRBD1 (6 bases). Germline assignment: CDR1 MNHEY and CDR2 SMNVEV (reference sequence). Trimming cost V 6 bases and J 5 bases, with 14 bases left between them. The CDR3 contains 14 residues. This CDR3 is CASRPQGRDQPQHF. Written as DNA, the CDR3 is TGTGCCAGCAGGCCACAGGGCAGAGATCAGCCCCAGCATTTT.

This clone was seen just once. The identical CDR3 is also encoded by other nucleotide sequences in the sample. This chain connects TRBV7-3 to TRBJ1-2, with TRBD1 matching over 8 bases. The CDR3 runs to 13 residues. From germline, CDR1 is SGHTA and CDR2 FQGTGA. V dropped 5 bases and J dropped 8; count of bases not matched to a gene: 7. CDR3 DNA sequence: TGTGCCAGCAGCCCAGGGGGCGCGGGAGGCTACACCTTC. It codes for CASSPGGAGGYTF. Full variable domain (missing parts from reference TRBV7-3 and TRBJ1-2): GAGVSQTPSNKVTEKGKYVELRCDPISGHTALYWYRQSLGQGPEFLIYFQGTGAADDSGLPNDRFFAVRPEGSVSTLKIQRTERGDSAVYLCASSPGGAGGYTFGSGTRLTVV.

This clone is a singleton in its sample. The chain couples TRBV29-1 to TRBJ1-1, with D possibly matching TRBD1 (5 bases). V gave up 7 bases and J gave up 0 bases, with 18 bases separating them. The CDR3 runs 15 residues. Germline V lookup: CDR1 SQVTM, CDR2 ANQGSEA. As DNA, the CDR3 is TGCAGCGCTAATGAGGCTAGGGGCCTGAACACTGAAGCTTTCTTT. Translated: CSANEARGLNTEAFF.

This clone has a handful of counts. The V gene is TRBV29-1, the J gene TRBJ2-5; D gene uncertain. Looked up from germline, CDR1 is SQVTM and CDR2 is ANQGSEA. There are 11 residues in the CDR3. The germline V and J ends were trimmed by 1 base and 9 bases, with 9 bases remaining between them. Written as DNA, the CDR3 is TGCAGCGTTGAAGCCCTCGAGGCCCAGTACTTC. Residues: CSVEALEAQYF.

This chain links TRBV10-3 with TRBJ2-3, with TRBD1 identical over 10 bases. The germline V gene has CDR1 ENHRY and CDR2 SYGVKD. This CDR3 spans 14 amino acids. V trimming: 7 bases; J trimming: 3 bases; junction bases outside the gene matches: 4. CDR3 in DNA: TGTGCCATCACCCCGGGACAGGGGACAGATACGCAGTATTTT. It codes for CAITPGQGTDTQYF.

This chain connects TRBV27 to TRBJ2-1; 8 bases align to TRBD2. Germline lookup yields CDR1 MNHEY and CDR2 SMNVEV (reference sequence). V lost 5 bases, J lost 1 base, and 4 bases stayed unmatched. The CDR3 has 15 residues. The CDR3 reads CASSVRLASYNEQFF. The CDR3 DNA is TGTGCCAGCAGTGTCAGACTAGCGTCCTACAATGAGCAGTTCTTC.

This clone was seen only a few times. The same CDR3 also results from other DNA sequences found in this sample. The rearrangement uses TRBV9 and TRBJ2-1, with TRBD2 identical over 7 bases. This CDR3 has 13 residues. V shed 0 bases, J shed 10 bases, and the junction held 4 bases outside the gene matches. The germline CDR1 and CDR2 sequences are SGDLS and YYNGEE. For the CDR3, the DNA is TGTGCCAGCAGCGTAGCCCCGGGAGGCGAGCAGTTCTTC. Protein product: CASSVAPGGEQFF.

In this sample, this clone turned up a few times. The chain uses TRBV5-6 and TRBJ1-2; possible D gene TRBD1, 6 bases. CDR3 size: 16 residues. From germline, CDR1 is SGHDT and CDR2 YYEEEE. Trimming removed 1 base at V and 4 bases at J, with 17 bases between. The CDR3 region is CASSLRIRGNSYGYTF. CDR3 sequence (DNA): TGTGCCAGCAGCTTGCGGATTAGGGGGAACTCCTATGGCTACACCTTC.

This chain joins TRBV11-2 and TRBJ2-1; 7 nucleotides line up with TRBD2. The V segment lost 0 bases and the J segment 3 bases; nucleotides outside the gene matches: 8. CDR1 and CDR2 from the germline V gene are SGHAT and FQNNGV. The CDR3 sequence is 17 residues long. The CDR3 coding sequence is TGTGCCAGCAGCTTAGAAGGTGGGCGGGGGTACTACAATGAGCAGTTCTTC. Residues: CASSLEGGRGYYNEQFF.

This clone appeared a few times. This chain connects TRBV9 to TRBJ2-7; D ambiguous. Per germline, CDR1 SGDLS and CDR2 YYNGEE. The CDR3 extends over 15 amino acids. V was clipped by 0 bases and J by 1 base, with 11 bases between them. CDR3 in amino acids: CASSVGAPKSYEQYF. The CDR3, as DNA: TGTGCCAGCAGCGTAGGGGCCCCTAAATCCTACGAGCAGTACTTC.

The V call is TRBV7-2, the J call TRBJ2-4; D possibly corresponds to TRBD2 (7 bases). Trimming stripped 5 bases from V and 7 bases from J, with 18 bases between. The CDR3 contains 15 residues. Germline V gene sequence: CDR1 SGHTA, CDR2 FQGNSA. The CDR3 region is CASSMGGAGGNIQYF. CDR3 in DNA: TGTGCCAGCAGCATGGGGGGGGCCGGAGGGAACATTCAGTACTTC.

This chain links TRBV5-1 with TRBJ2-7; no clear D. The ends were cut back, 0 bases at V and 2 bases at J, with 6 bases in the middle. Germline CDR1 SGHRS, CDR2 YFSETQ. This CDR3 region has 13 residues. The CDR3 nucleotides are TGCGCCAGCAGCTTGGTAGCAACCTACGAGCAGTACTTC. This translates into CASSLVATYEQYF.

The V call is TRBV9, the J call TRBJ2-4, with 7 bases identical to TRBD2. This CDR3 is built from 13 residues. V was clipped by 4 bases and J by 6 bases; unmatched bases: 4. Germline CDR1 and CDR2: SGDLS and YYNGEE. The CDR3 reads CASSMGGRNIQYF. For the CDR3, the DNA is TGTGCCAGCAGCATGGGAGGGCGAAACATTCAGTACTTC.

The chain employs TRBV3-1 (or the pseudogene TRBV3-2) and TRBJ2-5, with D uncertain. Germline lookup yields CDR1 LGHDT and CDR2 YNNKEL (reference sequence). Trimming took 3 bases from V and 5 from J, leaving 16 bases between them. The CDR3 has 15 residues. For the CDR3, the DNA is TGTGCCAGCAGCCATGCCATGGTCCCCGGGGAGACCCAGTACTTC. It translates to CASSHAMVPGETQYF.

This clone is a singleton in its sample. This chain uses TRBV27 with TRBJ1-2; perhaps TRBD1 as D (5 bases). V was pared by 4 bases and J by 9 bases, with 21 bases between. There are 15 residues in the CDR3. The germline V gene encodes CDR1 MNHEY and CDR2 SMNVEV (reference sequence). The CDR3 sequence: CASSSLQGGSHSYTF. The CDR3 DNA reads TGTGCCAGCAGTTCCCTCCAGGGAGGTAGTCATAGCTACACCTTC.

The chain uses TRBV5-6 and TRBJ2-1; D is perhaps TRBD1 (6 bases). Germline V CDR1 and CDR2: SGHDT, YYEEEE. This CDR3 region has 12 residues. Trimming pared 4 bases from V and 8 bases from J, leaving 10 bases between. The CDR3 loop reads CASSPWGHEQFF. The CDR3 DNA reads TGTGCCAGCAGCCCTTGGGGGCATGAGCAGTTCTTC.

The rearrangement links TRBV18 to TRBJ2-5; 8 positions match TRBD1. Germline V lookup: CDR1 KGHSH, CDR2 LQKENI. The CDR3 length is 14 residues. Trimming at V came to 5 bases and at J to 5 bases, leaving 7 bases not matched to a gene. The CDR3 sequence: CASSTGQAAETQYF. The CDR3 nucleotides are TGTGCCAGCTCAACGGGACAGGCGGCGGAGACCCAGTACTTC.